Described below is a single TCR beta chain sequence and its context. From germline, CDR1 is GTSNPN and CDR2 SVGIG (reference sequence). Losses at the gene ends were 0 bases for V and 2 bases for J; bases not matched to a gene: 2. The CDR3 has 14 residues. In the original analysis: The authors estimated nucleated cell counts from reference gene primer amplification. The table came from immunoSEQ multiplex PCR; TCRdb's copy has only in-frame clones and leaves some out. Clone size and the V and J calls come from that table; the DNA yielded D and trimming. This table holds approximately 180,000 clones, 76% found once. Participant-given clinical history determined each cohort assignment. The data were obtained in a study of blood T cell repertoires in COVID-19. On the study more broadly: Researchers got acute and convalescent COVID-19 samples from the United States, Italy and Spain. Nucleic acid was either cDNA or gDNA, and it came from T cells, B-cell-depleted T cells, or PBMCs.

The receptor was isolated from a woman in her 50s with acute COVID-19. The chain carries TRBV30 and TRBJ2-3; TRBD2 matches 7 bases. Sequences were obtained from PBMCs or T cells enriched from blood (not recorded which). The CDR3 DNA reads TGTGCCTGGAGTGTAGGGACTACCACAGATACGCAGTATTTT. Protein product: CAWSVGTTTDTQYF.